These T cell receptor beta chains were read from a single sample in a study of cytomegalovirus exposure and HLA in healthy donors. TCRdb's table, derived via immunoSEQ multiplex PCR, lists solely in-frame clones and lacks some. The sample consists of approximately 89,000 clones, roughly 76% of them appearing once. The specimen sequenced was PBMCs. The receptors stem from a male donor in good health and CMV-seronegative. Each CDR3 is given with its conserved first and last residue.

TRBJ1-5 | TRBV18 | CASSPHLVTGIYSNQPQHF
TRBJ1-2 | TRBV2 | CAISEPGGKANYGYTF
TRBJ2-5 | TRBV7-9 | CASSATGAGTQYF
TRBJ2-7 | TRBV6-6 | CASRRGRDKRSYEQYF
TRBJ2-7 | TRBV19 | CASSIDGAGAEQYF
. | TRBV2 | CASRDDRYEQYF
TRBJ1-2 | TRBV7-9 | CASSYNRDSGHGYTF
TRBJ2-6 | TRBV19 | CASSLRGGGRSGANGLTF
TRBJ1-1 | TRBV7-3 | CASLLSGGPKGGTEAFF
TRBJ2-3 | TRBV25-1 | CASSGQGGADTQYF
TRBJ1-1 | TRBV30 | CAWSVNRWRRPDTEAFF
TRBJ1-1 | TRBV2 | CASSVFLMDKNTEAFF
TRBJ1-2 | TRBV11-3 | CASSSGQGHGYTF
TRBJ2-6 | TRBV18 | CASSPPSGPGANGLTF
TRBJ1-6 | TRBV2 | CASSWDRGNSPLHF
TRBJ2-3 | TRBV9 | CASSVDPRTQDTQYF
TRBJ2-7 | TRBV11-2 | CASSLLGLRSSSYEQYF
TRBJ2-5 | TRBV28 | CASSEWLGVVVETQYF
TRBJ2-2 | TRBV19 | CASKGEGLTGELFF
TRBJ1-2 | TRBV25-1 | CASTPGGAEGNYGYTF
TRBJ2-5 | TRBV5-1 | CASSLAAAQGETQYF
TRBJ1-4 | TRBV7-9 | CASSLGQGINEKLFF
TRBJ2-1 | TRBV11-3 | CASSLAPPERGAYNEQFF